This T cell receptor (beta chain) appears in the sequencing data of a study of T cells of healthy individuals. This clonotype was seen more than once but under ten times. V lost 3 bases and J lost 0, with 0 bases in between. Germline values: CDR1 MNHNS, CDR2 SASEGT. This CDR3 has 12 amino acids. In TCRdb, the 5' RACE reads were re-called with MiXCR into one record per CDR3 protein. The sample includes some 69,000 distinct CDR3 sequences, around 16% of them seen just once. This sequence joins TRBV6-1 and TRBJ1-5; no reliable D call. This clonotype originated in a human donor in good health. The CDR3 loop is CASSDSNQPQHF. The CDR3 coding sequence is TGTGCCAGCAGTGATAGCAATCAGCCCCAGCATTTT.